This T cell receptor beta chain was retrieved from a study of cytomegalovirus exposure and HLA in healthy donors (dated by TCRdb to about 2017). About the study as a whole: A later analysis indicated that the 95 to 150 validation repertoires were generated on the platform also employed for the 670 or so repertoires of the first cohort. To predict cytomegalovirus infection status, the study brought together high-throughput TCR immunosequencing, statistical association of individual TCRs with disease status, and machine learning. Besides the first cohort of some 670 subjects, a separate validation cohort made up of 90 to 150 different subjects was used. The study was designed to test whether signatures of past pathogen exposure could be identified by cataloging public T cell receptors.

The donors were included in the validation cohort of some 120 subjects, a group kept apart from the roughly 680-subject first cohort. Receptor libraries were prepared by the immunoSEQ multiplex PCR assay. The study's processing was this. To diagnose cytomegalovirus status from the catalog of TCR beta chain sequences, a statistical classification framework was built. Sourced from immuneACCESS, this table was stored by TCRdb with only in-frame sequences that have V and J called. A share of the clones is absent; for the studies checked, an unresolved V gene accounts for under half, and the remainder has no known explanation. V, J and clone size are those of that table, while D and trimming were read from the DNA. Within this sample are 220,000 or so clones, with 70% to 90% of them counted one time only. Together, the top ten hold around 5.6% of the sample. The research as a whole found: A later analysis lacked HLA typing for the validation cohort, so it scored co-occurrence in that cohort across all 110 or so repertoires. A later analysis found that TCRs clustered in the first cohort also tended to co-occur in the approximately 120 validation repertoires, with 90% to 95% of cluster scores above 0. In the study, around 150 TCR beta chains were listed as associated with cytomegalovirus. In vitro tests confirmed that three of the cytomegalovirus-associated TCR beta chains recognize cytomegalovirus antigens. The classifier was reported to diagnose cytomegalovirus status with high specificity and sensitivity in both the original and validation cohorts. According to the authors, the approach could potentially be generalized to other disease states and immunological phenotypes. Most TCR sequences were observed very rarely across donors, whereas some public TCRs were present in many individuals.

On this clone itself: Its antigen has not been determined. Base quality data are lacking; no much larger clone is found one base away.

Trimming removed 1 base from V and 5 bases from J, leaving 6 bases between the germline ends. CDR1 MNHEY and CDR2 SMNVEV are derived from the germline V gene (reference sequence). Reading from cysteine to phenylalanine, the CDR3 counts 13 amino acids. The read is trimmed to its CDR3 DNA, 39 bases read in frame from base 1. This sequence was found in a woman aged 18-29 years in good health and CMV-seronegative. The specimen sequenced was PBMCs. The V gene is TRBV27 and the J gene is TRBJ1-5, with the identity of the D gene unclear. The nucleotide sequence is TGTGCCAGCAGTTTATATTGGGATCAGCCCCAGCATTTT. Translation gives CASSLYWDQPQHF.